Listed below are T cell receptor beta chains from one sample, sequenced in a study of spatial heterogeneity in lung cancer. Each CDR3 protein is one row after TCRdb ran MiXCR on the 5' RACE reads. Here the sample spans over 2,000 distinct CDR3 sequences, 2.4% being singletons. The source was lung tumor tissue, collected at surgery. The receptors shown here come from a male donor with early-stage non-small cell lung cancer. CDR3s include the opening cysteine and the closing phenylalanine or tryptophan.

cdr3_aa	v_call	j_call
CASSAGRCNEKLFF	TRBV6-1	TRBJ1-4
CASSLEGQGDSPLHF	TRBV5-4	TRBJ1-6
CASSLTPEGETQYF	TRBV7-8	TRBJ2-5
CSARSYRMTSGGATDTGELFF	TRBV20-1	TRBJ2-2
CAISRAAEPGNTIYF	TRBV10-3	TRBJ1-3
CASTLSGSPTYEQYF	TRBV7-2	TRBJ2-7
CASRMDGMNTEAFF	TRBV12-3/TRBV12-4	TRBJ1-1
CATSPQGARNEQFF	TRBV24-1	TRBJ2-1
CASSFGPAYEQYF	TRBV5-1	TRBJ2-7
CSANGIGGNTIYF	TRBV20-1	TRBJ1-3
CASSRGAFTDTQYF	TRBV5-6	TRBJ2-3
CAISESTLLAGRLSYNEQFF	TRBV10-3	TRBJ2-1
CASSPSALLVTDTQYF	TRBV18	TRBJ2-3
CASSLAGGTGFEQFF	TRBV7-9	TRBJ2-1
CSASGLAGVAYEQYF	TRBV20-1	TRBJ2-7
CAGEQESGTEAFF	TRBV6-1	TRBJ1-1
CASKESWANTEAFF	TRBV6-5	TRBJ1-1
CASGTTSGGPKGNTQYF	TRBV12-5	TRBJ2-3
CASSEGGGNEQFF	TRBV2	TRBJ2-1
CASSEVGVPDSPLHF	TRBV2	TRBJ1-6
CASSEPLTGGNEQYF	TRBV9	TRBJ2-7
CAWTSGLSEAFF	TRBV30	TRBJ1-1
CASSLSRGANVLTF	TRBV27	TRBJ2-6